This record concerns one TCR beta chain sequence. These data are taken from a study of blood T cell repertoires in COVID-19. Whole-study context: T cells, B-cell-depleted T cells, or PBMCs supplied cDNA or gDNA.

This CDR3 comprises 15 residues. V was shortened by 1 base and J by 4 bases, with 13 bases between the two germline ends. Germline V CDR1 and CDR2: LGHDT, YNNKEL (reference sequence). TCRdb's table, derived via immunoSEQ multiplex PCR, lists solely in-frame clones and lacks some. This sample has 99,000 or so clones, with roughly 90% found just once. The origin of this receptor is a human donor in a cohort sampled during active COVID-19. The chain carries TRBV3-1 (or the pseudogene TRBV3-2) and TRBJ1-2; a possible D gene is TRBD1 (6 bases). The specimen sequenced was peripheral blood. Written as DNA, the CDR3 is TGTGCCAGCAGCCAAGTGGTAGTAGGGGGCTATGGCTACACCTTC. Protein sequence: CASSQVVVGGYGYTF.